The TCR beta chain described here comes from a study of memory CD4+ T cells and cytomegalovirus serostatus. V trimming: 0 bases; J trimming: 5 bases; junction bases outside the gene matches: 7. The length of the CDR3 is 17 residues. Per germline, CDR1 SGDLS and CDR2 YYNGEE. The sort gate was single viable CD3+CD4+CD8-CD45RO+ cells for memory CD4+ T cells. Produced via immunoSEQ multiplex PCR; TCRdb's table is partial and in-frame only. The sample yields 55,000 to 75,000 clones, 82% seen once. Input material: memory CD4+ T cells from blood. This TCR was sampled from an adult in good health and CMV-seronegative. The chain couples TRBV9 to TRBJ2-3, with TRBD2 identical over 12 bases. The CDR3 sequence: CASSVALAGGSIDTQYF. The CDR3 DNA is TGTGCCAGCAGCGTAGCCCTAGCGGGGGGGTCAATAGATACGCAGTATTTT. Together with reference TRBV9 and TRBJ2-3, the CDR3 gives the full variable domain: DSGVTQTPKHLITATGQRVTLRCSPRSGDLSVYWYQQSLDQGLQFLIQYYNGEERAKGNILERFSAQQFPDLHSELNLSSLELGDSALYFCASSVALAGGSIDTQYFGPGTRLTVL.